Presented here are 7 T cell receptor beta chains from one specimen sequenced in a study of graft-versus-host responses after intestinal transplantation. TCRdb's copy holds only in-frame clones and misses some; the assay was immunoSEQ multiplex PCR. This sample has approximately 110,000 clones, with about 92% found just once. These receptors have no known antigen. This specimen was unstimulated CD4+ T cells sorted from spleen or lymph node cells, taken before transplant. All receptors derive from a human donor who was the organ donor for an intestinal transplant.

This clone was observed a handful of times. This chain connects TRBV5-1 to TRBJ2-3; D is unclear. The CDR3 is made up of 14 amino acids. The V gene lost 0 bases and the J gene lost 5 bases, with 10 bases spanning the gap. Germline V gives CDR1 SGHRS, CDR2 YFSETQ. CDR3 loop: CASSLEPWGDTQYF. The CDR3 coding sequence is TGCGCCAGCAGCTTGGAGCCCTGGGGAGATACGCAGTATTTT.

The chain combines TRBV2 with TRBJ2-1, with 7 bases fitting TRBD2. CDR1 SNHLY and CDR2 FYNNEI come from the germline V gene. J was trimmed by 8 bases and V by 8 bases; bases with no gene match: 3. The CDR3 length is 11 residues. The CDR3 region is CASGRAYEQFF. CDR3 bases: TGTGCCAGCGGGAGGGCTTATGAGCAGTTCTTC.

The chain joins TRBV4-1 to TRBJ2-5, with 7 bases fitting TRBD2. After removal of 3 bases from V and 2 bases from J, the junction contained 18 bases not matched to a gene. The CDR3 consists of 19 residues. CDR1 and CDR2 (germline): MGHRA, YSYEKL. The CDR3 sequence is CASSQRTRGGDYRQETQYF. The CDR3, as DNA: TGCGCCAGCAGCCAGAGGACCCGGGGAGGGGACTATAGGCAAGAGACCCAGTACTTC.

The CDR3: CASSLGPQGPYTEAFF. CDR3 DNA: TGTGCCAGCAGCTTAGGCCCTCAGGGGCCGTACACTGAAGCTTTCTTT. The V call is TRBV11-3, the J call TRBJ1-1, with D tentatively TRBD1 (6 bases). The CDR3 spans 16 residues. V was pared by 1 base and J by 3 bases, with 15 bases between. In germline, CDR1 is SGHNT, CDR2 YENEEA.

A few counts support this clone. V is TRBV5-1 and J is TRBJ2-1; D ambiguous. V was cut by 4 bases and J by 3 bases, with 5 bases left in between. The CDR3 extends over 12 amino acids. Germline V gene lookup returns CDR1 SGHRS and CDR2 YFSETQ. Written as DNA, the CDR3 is TGCGCCAGCAGCGACAACTACAATGAGCAGTTCTTC. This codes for CASSDNYNEQFF.

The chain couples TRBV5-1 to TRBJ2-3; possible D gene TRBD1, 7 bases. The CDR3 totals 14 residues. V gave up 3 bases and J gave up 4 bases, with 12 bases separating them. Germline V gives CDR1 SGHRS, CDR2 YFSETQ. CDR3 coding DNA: TGCGCCAGCAGCTCCAGGGGGGTCGCAGATACGCAGTATTTT. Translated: CASSSRGVADTQYF.

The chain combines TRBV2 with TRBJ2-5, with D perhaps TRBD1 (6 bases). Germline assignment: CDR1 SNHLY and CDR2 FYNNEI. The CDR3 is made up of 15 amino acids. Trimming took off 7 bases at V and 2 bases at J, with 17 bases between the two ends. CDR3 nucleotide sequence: TGTGCCAGCAACAAGGGGCAGGGGCCTCAAGAGACCCAGTACTTC. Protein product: CASNKGQGPQETQYF.